These T cell receptor beta chains were read from a single sample in a study of blood T cell repertoires in COVID-19. Generated by immunoSEQ multiplex PCR, the TCRdb table keeps only in-frame clones and is missing some. The sample records roughly 250,000 clones, over 65% being singletons. What was sequenced was peripheral blood. These receptors all come from a woman older than 75 with acute or convalescent COVID-19. Each CDR3 is given with its conserved first and last residue. Clone sizes are given selectively: once, few, many, or a class where the clone is expanded.

.,TRBJ1-1,TRBV10-2,CASRVQALDTEAFF
.,TRBJ1-6,TRBV12-5,CASGFWTGGHSPLHF
.,TRBJ2-3,TRBV20-1,CSASSSGGPDTQYF
few,TRBJ1-1,TRBV30,CAWREQGYTEAFF
.,TRBJ1-1,TRBV6-1,CASSEDGGKTEAFF
few,TRBJ2-3,TRBV7-9,CASSPGGVGDTQYF
.,TRBJ2-3,TRBV21-1,CASFLRRGRDNIGDTQYF
.,TRBJ1-1,TRBV28,CASSLMGAGNTEAFF
.,TRBJ2-2,TRBV2,CASSNLLQGAGGELFF
few,TRBJ2-1,TRBV20-1,CSASSGGGDSFF
.,TRBJ2-1,TRBV9,CASSVGPSGNNEQFF
.,TRBJ1-5,TRBV6-5,CASRRTGGFQPQHF
.,TRBJ1-5,TRBV7-2,CASSFSDRRNQPQHF
.,TRBJ2-1,TRBV27,CASRLSGTGIDEQFF